Sequencing of this T cell receptor (beta chain) was carried out in a study of shared clonotypes between healthy human individuals. The investigators split CD4+ cells into a CD45RA+ naive subset and a CD45RA-negative memory subset. A remark on this clone: Its target is not known.

V dropped 6 bases and J dropped 3; count of bases not matched to a gene: 7. Germline V gene data show CDR1 as MNHEY and CDR2 as SMNVEV (reference sequence). The CDR3 spans 14 residues. Study observations and caveats: Incompleteness in sorted-subset sequencing, despite large depth, was shown by rarefaction.

Clones were read by immunoSEQ multiplex PCR, and TCRdb kept only the in-frame ones, dropping some. The sample holds about 2 million clones, roughly 94% seen once. The sequenced material came from naive CD4+ T cells sorted from blood. Subset noted: CD45RA+ positively selected. This TCR was recovered from a young man in good health. V usage is TRBV27 and J usage is TRBJ1-1; 7 bases are shared with TRBD1. Here the CDR3 reads CASSRRQGHTEAFF. The DNA of the CDR3 is TGTGCCAGCAGCAGGCGACAGGGACACACTGAAGCTTTCTTT.